These 20 T cell receptor beta chains came from one sample sequenced in a study of shared clonotypes between healthy human individuals. Clones were read by immunoSEQ multiplex PCR, and TCRdb kept only the in-frame ones, dropping some. The sample carries about 490,000 clones, 70% to 85% recorded once. The material sequenced was PBMCs. Receptors originate from a woman in her forties in good health. Some clones in this sample may be carry-over from other donors' samples.

This clone was counted at least ten times. This chain links TRBV30 with TRBJ1-1; D gene uncertain. Trimming took off 0 bases at V and 0 bases at J, with 8 bases between the two ends. Germline CDR1 and CDR2: GTSNPN and SVGIG (reference sequence). CDR3 size: 14 residues. CDR3 nucleotide sequence: TGTGCCTGGAGTGTAGAGATCATGAACACTGAAGCTTTCTTT. Protein sequence: CAWSVEIMNTEAFF.

The table lists this clone with a count of one. The chain links TRBV28 to TRBJ1-5; 7 nucleotides line up with TRBD1. Germline CDR1 reads MDHEN; CDR2 reads SYDVKM. The CDR3 has 15 amino acids. V lost 5 bases to trimming and J lost 1 base; unmatched junction nucleotides: 5. The CDR3, as DNA: TGTGCCAGCAGTCCAGGGGGTCTCAGCAATCAGCCCCAGCATTTT. This encodes CASSPGGLSNQPQHF. Full variable domain (outside the CDR3, taken from reference TRBV28 and TRBJ1-5): DVKVTQSSRYLVKRTGEKVFLECVQDMDHENMFWYRQDPGLGLRLIYFSYDVKMKEKGDIPEGYSVSREKKERFSLILESASTNQTSMYLCASSPGGLSNQPQHFGDGTRLSIL.

The gene calls are TRBV5-6 and TRBJ2-2; no clear D gene. Trimming pared 2 bases from V and 5 bases from J, leaving 4 bases between. CDR1 is SGHDT, CDR2 YYEEEE, per germline. The CDR3 extends over 12 amino acids. The DNA for the CDR3 is TGTGCCAGCAGCTTCGTGACCGGGGAGCTGTTTTTT. Encoded protein: CASSFVTGELFF.

In this sample, this clone turned up once. V is TRBV6-1 and J is TRBJ2-1, with TRBD1 as a possible D gene (5 bases). Germline V gene lookup returns CDR1 MNHNS and CDR2 SASEGT. Trimming shortened V by 6 bases and J by 0 bases, and 9 bases separated the two germline ends. The CDR3 consists of 14 residues. The chain's CDR3 is CASRWTSSYNEQFF. In DNA form, the CDR3 reads TGTGCCAGCAGATGGACAAGCTCCTACAATGAGCAGTTCTTC.

The gene calls are TRBV7-9 and TRBJ2-3, with 7 nucleotides matching TRBD2. The length of the CDR3 is 17 residues. Germline trimming cut 5 bases from V and 4 bases from J; bases unmatched to any gene: 15. Germline loops: CDR1 SEHNR, CDR2 FQNEAQ (reference sequence). CDR3 nucleotides: TGTGCCAGCAGCATTCAGCCGGGGTCGGGAGGCGCAGATACGCAGTATTTT. Protein: CASSIQPGSGGADTQYF.

A remark on this clone: With a far larger clone one base away, a read error is the likely cause. V is TRBV2 and J is TRBJ1-4; no clear D gene. Deletions cut 9 bases from V and 6 bases from J, with 8 bases between. CDR3 length: 11 residues. Germline V CDR1 and CDR2: SNHLY, FYNNEI. DNA for the CDR3: TGTGCCAGTCATGGTTATGAAAAACTGTTTTTT. Translating it yields CASHGYEKLFF.

This rearrangement joins TRBV7-2 to TRBJ2-1; 7 positions match TRBD2. Germline V lookup: CDR1 SGHTA, CDR2 FQGNSA. The CDR3 is 15 amino acids. V lost 5 bases, J lost 7 bases, and 11 bases stayed unmatched. The CDR3 here is CASSRELAGRNEQFF. The CDR3, as DNA: TGTGCCAGCAGCCGTGAATTAGCGGGTAGGAATGAGCAGTTCTTC.

V usage is TRBV6-1 and J usage is TRBJ2-3, with D unresolved. Trimming took off 7 bases at V and 4 bases at J, with 12 bases between the two ends. The CDR3 is made up of 13 amino acids. The V gene's germline CDR1 is MNHNS and CDR2 SASEGT. CDR3 DNA: TGTGCCAGCACCGATCATGGGGCAGATACGCAGTATTTT. Its translation is CASTDHGADTQYF.

This clone was seen a few times. This sequence joins TRBV19 and TRBJ2-5, with 10 bases that match TRBD2. The CDR3 runs 15 residues. Germline V lookup: CDR1 LNHDA, CDR2 SQIVND (reference sequence). The V and J ends lost 5 bases and 2 bases, in that order; junction bases with no gene match: 5. CDR3 residues: CASSVGTSAQETQYF. In DNA, the CDR3 is TGTGCCAGTAGTGTCGGGACTAGCGCTCAAGAGACCCAGTACTTC.

In its sample, this clone was seen once. The chain recombines TRBV30 with TRBJ2-1; TRBD2 matches at 7 bases. J gave up 6 bases and V 4 bases, and 9 bases lay outside the gene matches. The CDR3 is 14 amino acids. Germline CDR1 is GTSNPN and CDR2 is SVGIG (reference sequence). CDR3 region: CAWNGGRGRNEQFF. The CDR3 bases are TGTGCCTGGAACGGGGGGAGAGGACGCAATGAGCAGTTCTTC.

This clone was observed at least ten times. Distinct nucleotide sequences in the sample also encode this CDR3. V is TRBV30 and J is TRBJ1-2; D gene unclear. V was cut by 2 bases and J by 10 bases, with 11 bases left in between. CDR3 size: 11 residues. Germline V lookup: CDR1 GTSNPN, CDR2 SVGIG (reference sequence). The CDR3: CAWSSPADYTF. CDR3 in DNA: TGTGCCTGGAGTTCTCCCGCGGACTACACCTTC. Drawing the rest from reference TRBV30 and TRBJ1-2, the complete variable domain is SQTIHQWPATLVQPVGSPLSLECTVEGTSNPNLYWYRQAAGRGLQLLFYSVGIGQISSEVPQNLSASRPQDRQFILSSKKLLLSDSGFYLCAWSSPADYTFGSGTRLTVV.

This sequence joins TRBV2 and TRBJ2-1, with 11 bases fitting TRBD2. The CDR3 has 14 amino acids. The V gene's germline CDR1 is SNHLY and CDR2 FYNNEI. V gave up 7 bases and J gave up 9 bases; unmatched junction bases: 8. Here the CDR3 reads CASTQLAGVGEQFF. CDR3 coding DNA: TGTGCCAGCACCCAACTAGCGGGAGTCGGTGAGCAGTTCTTC.

The chain is built from TRBV9 and TRBJ2-1; D ambiguous. In germline, CDR1 is SGDLS, CDR2 YYNGEE. Trimming took off 0 bases at V and 4 bases at J, with 11 bases between the two ends. The CDR3 spans 15 residues. CDR3 sequence (DNA): TGTGCCAGCAGCGTAGCTCAAGGGCAATACAATGAGCAGTTCTTC. Translating gives CASSVAQGQYNEQFF.

This clone was seen a single time. The rearrangement uses TRBV6-5 and TRBJ2-1; 7 bases map to TRBD2. Trimming at V came to 7 bases and at J to 6 bases, leaving 9 bases not matched to a gene. The CDR3 is 14 residues long. Germline CDR1 reads MNHEY; CDR2 reads SVGAGI. Here the CDR3 DNA reads TGTGCCAGCAAAATGGAGGGAGGGCCCAATGAGCAGTTCTTC. This encodes CASKMEGGPNEQFF.

The J gene is TRBJ2-7, the V gene TRBV28; 12 nucleotides match TRBD2. The length of the CDR3 is 14 residues. Germline CDR1 reads MDHEN; CDR2 reads SYDVKM. V lost 5 bases to trimming and J lost 8 bases; unmatched junction nucleotides: 7. CDR3: CASSLAGGRLKQYF. CDR3 coding DNA: TGTGCCAGCAGTCTAGCGGGAGGGCGACTCAAGCAGTACTTC.

With respect to this clone: A far larger clone is one nucleotide away, so this likely arose from a read error. Other DNA sequences from this sample encode an identical CDR3 as well. The chain has TRBV7-2 and TRBJ2-1, with unresolved D. Germline assignment: CDR1 SGHTA and CDR2 FQGNSA. The CDR3 is 15 residues long. CDR3 nucleotides: TGTGCTAGCAGCTTAGTTCCAGAGGCCTACAATGAGCAGTTCTTC. Amino acids: CASSLVPEAYNEQFF.

The gene calls are TRBV5-8 and TRBJ2-7; D is ambiguous. Germline V gene lookup returns CDR1 SGHTS and CDR2 YDEGEE. This CDR3 is built from 14 residues. Trimming took 0 bases from V and 3 from J, leaving 10 bases between them. The DNA for the CDR3 is TGTGCCAGCAGCTTGGTTGGGGATGTCTACGAGCAGTACTTC. Translation: CASSLVGDVYEQYF.

This chain joins TRBV4-3 and TRBJ2-1, with D possibly being TRBD1 (5 bases). CDR1 is LGHNA, CDR2 YSLEER, per germline. V dropped 0 bases and J dropped 1 base, with 7 bases sitting between them. This CDR3 contains 15 residues. The CDR3 coding sequence is TGCGCCAGCAGCCAAGAAGGGGTTTCCTACAATGAGCAGTTCTTC. As protein: CASSQEGVSYNEQFF.

The chain joins TRBV10-3 to TRBJ1-2, with D possibly matching TRBD1 (5 bases). Germline loops: CDR1 ENHRY, CDR2 SYGVKD. The CDR3 length is 13 residues. The V end lost 10 bases, the J end lost 5 bases, and 17 bases lay between the germline ends. This CDR3 is CASQTLGGYGYTF. The CDR3 DNA reads as TGTGCCAGCCAGACCCTGGGGGGGTATGGCTACACCTTC.

The chain has TRBV7-9 and TRBJ1-5; D is unclear. The CDR3 extends over 13 amino acids. V was pared by 4 bases and J by 2 bases, with 6 bases between. The germline CDR1 and CDR2 sequences are SEHNR and FQNEAQ (reference sequence). For the CDR3, the DNA is TGTGCCAGCAGCTCGGCGGGCAATCAGCCCCAGCATTTT. As protein: CASSSAGNQPQHF.